This TCR beta chain derives from a study of T cells after posttransplantation cyclophosphamide. Busulfan-fludarabine conditioning, marrow transplant, and cyclophosphamide on days +3 and +4 were administered. For this clone: Its antigen is not identified.

Germline CDR1 SGHRS, CDR2 YFSETQ. Trimming removed 7 bases from V and 4 bases from J, with 16 bases in between. There are 14 residues in the CDR3. Sequencing was performed with immunoSEQ multiplex PCR; in TCRdb, only in-frame clones are kept and a portion is missing. The sample records roughly 12,000 clones, about 90% being singletons. Broader study findings: Skin or GI-infiltrating T cells shared few TRB sequences with blood. TRB clonality was highly associated with recipient CMV seropositivity and reactivation.

J is TRBJ2-3 and V is TRBV5-1; tentative D call: TRBD2 (7 bases). The receptor comes from a female patient between 30 and 39 years old who received an allogeneic stem cell transplant from an unrelated donor, was CMV-positive, and had no GVHD. These T cells may partly come from the graft donor. The starting material was PBMCs, obtained after allogeneic stem cell transplant with posttransplant cyclophosphamide. The CDR3 region is CASFRGAAADTQYF. CDR3 bases: TGCGCCAGCTTCCGGGGGGCCGCCGCAGATACGCAGTATTTT.